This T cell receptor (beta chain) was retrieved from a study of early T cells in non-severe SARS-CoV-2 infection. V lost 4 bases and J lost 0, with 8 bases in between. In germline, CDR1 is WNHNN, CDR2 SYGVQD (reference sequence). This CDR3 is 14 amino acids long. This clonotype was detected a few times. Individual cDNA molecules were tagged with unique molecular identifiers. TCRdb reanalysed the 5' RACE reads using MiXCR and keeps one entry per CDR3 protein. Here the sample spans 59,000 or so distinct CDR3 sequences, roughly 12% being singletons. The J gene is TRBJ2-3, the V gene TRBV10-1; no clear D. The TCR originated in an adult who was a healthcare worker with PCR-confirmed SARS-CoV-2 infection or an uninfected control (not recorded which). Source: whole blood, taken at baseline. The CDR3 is CASSARRSTDTQYF. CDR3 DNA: TGCGCCAGCAGTGCCAGACGAAGCACAGATACGCAGTATTTT.